This TCR beta chain derives from a study of T cell repertoires in ileal Crohn's disease. The study, taken as a whole, reports: Clonal expansions were more frequent in active smokers than non-smokers at surgery.

On this clone: Its antigen remains unknown.

The CDR3 consists of 17 residues. With 4 bases clipped from V and 2 bases from J, the junction kept 15 bases outside the gene matches. Per germline, CDR1 SGHRS and CDR2 YFSETQ. Specified time point: neoterminal ileum biopsy at postoperative endoscopy, about 6 months after surgery. Per sample, roughly 500 nanograms of biopsy DNA were TCRB immunosequenced. The repertoire was sequenced with immunoSEQ multiplex PCR; TCRdb's copy has only in-frame clones and lacks some. Of over 15,000 clones detected, about three quarters appear once; the ten largest clones hold around 3.9%. This chain joins TRBV5-1 and TRBJ2-7; 7 positions match TRBD1. This sequence originates from an adult with Crohn's disease. Sequencing was done on a sample of ileal tissue. The CDR3 region is CASSILFSGTVTYEQYF. Here the CDR3 DNA reads TGCGCCAGCAGCATACTCTTCTCCGGGACAGTTACCTACGAGCAGTACTTC. Using reference TRBV5-1 and TRBJ2-7 for the parts outside the CDR3, the full variable domain is KAGVTQTPRYLIKTRGQQVTLSCSPISGHRSVSWYQQTPGQGLQFLFEYFSETQRNKGNFPGRFSGRQFSNSRSEMNVSTLELGDSALYLCASSILFSGTVTYEQYFGPGTRLTVT.